A single sample gave rise to the 13 T cell receptor beta chains below, sequenced in a study of cytomegalovirus exposure and HLA in healthy donors. The PCR ran on 60 Vbeta and 13 Jbeta primers. Sequencing used immunoSEQ multiplex PCR; TCRdb keeps in-frame clones, though not all of them. The table includes 150,000 to 250,000 clones, about four fifths detected once. Sample: PBMCs. These TCRs come from a girl under 18 in good health and CMV-seropositive.

This chain links TRBV27 with TRBJ2-2; D is unclear. This CDR3 has 16 residues. The germline CDR1 and CDR2 sequences are MNHEY and SMNVEV (reference sequence). V lost 2 bases and J 0 bases, leaving 10 bases between the germline ends. This CDR3 is CASSLIRFANTGELFF. The CDR3 DNA is TGTGCCAGCAGTTTAATCAGATTCGCGAACACCGGGGAGCTGTTTTTT.

With respect to this clone: This specimen includes other DNA sequences encoding the same CDR3. This CDR3 is CSARTVNTEAFF. As DNA, the CDR3 is TGCAGCGCACGGACAGTGAACACTGAAGCTTTCTTT. The chain uses TRBV29-1 and TRBJ1-1, with D perhaps matching TRBD1 (6 bases). V gave up 7 bases and J gave up 0 bases, with 9 bases separating them. The germline CDR1 and CDR2 sequences are SQVTM and ANQGSEA. The CDR3 is made up of 12 amino acids.

V usage is TRBV11-3 and J usage is TRBJ2-6, with D possibly TRBD2 on 6 matching bases. The CDR3 sequence is 18 residues long. V dropped 6 bases and J dropped 2 bases, with 20 bases sitting between them. In germline, CDR1 is SGHNT, CDR2 YENEEA. The CDR3 region has the DNA TGTGCCAGCAGGGGGGGAGTTTCAGGCGGAACTGGGGCCAACGTCCTGACTTTC. It specifies CASRGGVSGGTGANVLTF.

V gene TRBV9 combines with J gene TRBJ2-3; TRBD1 agrees at 7 bases. There are 14 residues in the CDR3. Trimming cost V 4 bases and J 4 bases; bases outside gene matches: 6. In germline, CDR1 is SGDLS, CDR2 YYNGEE. This chain's CDR3 is CASSSGQAADTQYF. CDR3 nucleotides: TGTGCCAGCAGCTCCGGACAGGCAGCAGATACGCAGTATTTT. The full variable domain, with the rest looked up from reference TRBV9 and TRBJ2-3, is DSGVTQTPKHLITATGQRVTLRCSPRSGDLSVYWYQQSLDQGLQFLIQYYNGEERAKGNILERFSAQQFPDLHSELNLSSLELGDSALYFCASSSGQAADTQYFGPGTRLTVL.

This chain connects TRBV10-3 to TRBJ1-4; tentative D call: TRBD1 (6 bases). Germline lookup yields CDR1 ENHRY and CDR2 SYGVKD. This CDR3 is 15 amino acids long. The V end was cut by 3 bases, the J end by 3 bases, with 11 bases between. The CDR3 DNA follows: TGTGCCATCAGTGAACTACAGGGTCCTAATGAAAAACTGTTTTTT. This codes for CAISELQGPNEKLFF.

V and J are TRBV25-1 and TRBJ1-6, with 8 bases matching TRBD1. J gave up 9 bases and V 6 bases, and 7 bases lay outside the gene matches. CDR3 length: 14 amino acids. The germline V gene encodes CDR1 MGHDK and CDR2 SYGVNS. The CDR3 spells CASRTGTGSSPLHF. Here the CDR3 DNA reads TGTGCCAGCAGAACCGGGACAGGCTCTTCACCCCTCCACTTT.

V and J are TRBV7-8 and TRBJ2-2; 13 bases map to TRBD2. The CDR3 runs to 16 residues. CDR1 and CDR2 from the germline V gene are SGHVS and FQNEAQ. The J segment lost 6 bases and the V segment lost 5 bases, leaving 6 bases of the junction unmatched. The CDR3 sequence is CASSPTSGGAAGELFF. CDR3 bases: TGTGCCAGCAGCCCCACTAGCGGGGGGGCCGCCGGGGAGCTGTTTTTT.

This clone was picked up a small number of times. The CDR3 here is CSVEGGLAQRDTEAFF. In nucleotides, the CDR3 is TGCAGCGTTGAAGGAGGGTTGGCACAGAGGGACACTGAAGCTTTCTTT. The gene calls are TRBV29-1 and TRBJ1-1; D is unclear. The germline V gene encodes CDR1 SQVTM and CDR2 ANQGSEA. The CDR3 runs 16 residues. Trimming left V 1 base short and J 3 bases short, with 18 bases between.

J is TRBJ2-3 and V is TRBV11-2, with 10 bases aligning to TRBD2. This CDR3 is built from 16 residues. The germline V gene encodes CDR1 SGHAT and CDR2 FQNNGV. The J segment lost 2 bases and the V segment lost 4 bases, leaving 6 bases of the junction unmatched. The CDR3 loop reads CASSWGSGGATDTQYF. Here the CDR3 DNA reads TGTGCCAGCAGCTGGGGGAGCGGGGGGGCCACAGATACGCAGTATTTT.

In DNA form, the CDR3 reads TGTGCCAGCTCACCACAGCGAAAATTACAAGAGACCCAGTACTTC. This sequence encodes CASSPQRKLQETQYF. The V gene is TRBV18, the J gene TRBJ2-5, with D hard to call. Germline CDR1 and CDR2: KGHSH and LQKENI. The CDR3 has 15 amino acids. Trimming took off 1 base at V and 2 bases at J, with 11 bases between the two ends.

The chain recombines TRBV27 with TRBJ2-5; 14 positions match TRBD2. Germline loops: CDR1 MNHEY, CDR2 SMNVEV (reference sequence). The CDR3 has 16 residues. V was clipped by 3 bases and J by 5 bases; unmatched bases: 5. DNA of the CDR3: TGTGCCAGCAGTTTCGGACTAGCGGGGGGAGGGGAGACCCAGTACTTC. This gives the protein CASSFGLAGGGETQYF.

The genes are TRBV7-7 and TRBJ1-4; TRBD1 agrees at 10 bases. The CDR3 runs to 15 residues. V lost 5 bases to trimming and J lost 5 bases; unmatched junction nucleotides: 5. From germline, CDR1 is SSHAT and CDR2 FNYEAQ (reference sequence). In DNA form, the CDR3 reads TGTGCCAGCAGCCCAGACAGGGGGCGGAATGAAAAACTGTTTTTT. Residues: CASSPDRGRNEKLFF.

This chain uses TRBV5-1 with TRBJ2-6, with no clear D. Germline loops: CDR1 SGHRS, CDR2 YFSETQ. V lost 6 bases and J lost 0, with 7 bases in between. The CDR3 has 14 residues. This chain's CDR3 is CASTVNSGANVLTF. The CDR3 region has the DNA TGCGCCAGCACGGTTAACTCTGGGGCCAACGTCCTGACTTTC.